The 6 T cell receptor beta chains below all came from one sample that was sequenced in a study of spatial heterogeneity in lung cancer. Time point denoted: sample taken at primary tumor resection. Unsorted whole RNA of tumor, nontumor lung or frozen PBMC was sequenced. TCRdb called the 5' RACE reads again in MiXCR, with one record for every CDR3 protein. The repertoire holds some 11,000 distinct CDR3 sequences, with around 6.5% as singletons. The sample here was PBMCs, taken at surgery. The source is a male donor with early-stage non-small cell lung cancer.

Only a few counts were recorded for this clonotype. As an off-target read in a library built for alpha chains, this beta chain has a frequency of little significance. The J gene is TRBJ2-7, the V gene TRBV25-1; a possible D gene is TRBD2 (6 bases). Germline lookup yields CDR1 MGHDK and CDR2 SYGVNS. CDR3 length equals 14 residues. With 4 bases removed from V and 5 bases from J, the gap between germline ends came to 15 bases. CDR3 bases: TGTGCCAGCAGTGTGCCGGGACTCGGGGACGAGCAGTACTTC. As protein: CASSVPGLGDEQYF.

This clonotype showed up many times. Since the library was made to target alpha chains, this beta chain is a stray read and its abundance is not meaningful. This chain uses TRBV11-2 with TRBJ2-7; possibly TRBD1 for D (6 bases). V dropped 5 bases and J dropped 3 bases, with 17 bases sitting between them. The CDR3 consists of 15 residues. Germline CDR1 and CDR2: SGHAT and FQNNGV. CDR3 nucleotide sequence: TGTGCCAGCAGCCGTTTAGACGGACAGTTCTACGAGCAGTACTTC. Its translation is CASSRLDGQFYEQYF.

This clonotype has at least ten counts. As an off-target read in a library built for alpha chains, this beta chain has a frequency of little significance. Here the CDR3 DNA reads TGTGCCAGCAGTTACTCTGGGGACTTCTACGAGCAGTACTTC. It is translated as CASSYSGDFYEQYF. The J gene is TRBJ2-7, the V gene TRBV6-2 or TRBV6-3, with D perhaps matching TRBD2 (6 bases). CDR1 is MNHEY, CDR2 SVGEGT, per germline. This CDR3 is built from 14 residues. Trimming took 0 bases from V and 3 from J, leaving 9 bases between them.

This clonotype has at least ten counts. Since it is a stray read in a library aimed at alpha chains, this beta chain has a size that is not meaningful. The rearrangement joins TRBV25-1 to TRBJ2-3; TRBD2 matches 9 bases. The CDR3 has 15 residues. From germline, CDR1 is MGHDK and CDR2 SYGVNS. J lost 4 bases, V lost 3 bases, and 5 bases had no gene match. The CDR3 sequence: CASSDLRGGPDTQYF. Here the CDR3 DNA reads TGTGCCAGCAGTGATTTGCGGGGGGGCCCAGATACGCAGTATTTT.

The table lists this clonotype with many counts. Being off target in a library aimed at alpha chains, this beta chain has a size of little meaning. The chain recombines TRBV2 with TRBJ2-5; D is unclear. Trimming pared 5 bases from V and 1 base from J, leaving 11 bases between. CDR1 and CDR2 from the germline V gene are SNHLY and FYNNEI. The CDR3 is 14 amino acids. The CDR3 nucleotides are TGTGCCAGCAGTTTGACGGATTTCCAAGAGACCCAGTACTTC. It encodes CASSLTDFQETQYF.

This clonotype has a count of ten or more. Found in a library prepared for alpha chains, this beta chain is an off-target read, and its abundance has little meaning. The chain carries TRBV28 and TRBJ2-7; 9 nucleotides line up with TRBD1. Germline V gene lookup returns CDR1 MDHEN and CDR2 SYDVKM. V was pared by 5 bases and J by 3 bases, with 8 bases of the junction left unmatched. CDR3 length equals 15 residues. The chain's CDR3 is CASSRDGTGNYEQYF. In nucleotides, the CDR3 is TGTGCCAGCAGTAGAGACGGGACAGGGAACTACGAGCAGTACTTC.